The 21 T cell receptor beta chains below were found in one sample sequenced in a study of neurological immune-mediated disorders. TCRdb re-called the 5' RACE reads through MiXCR, storing one row per CDR3 protein. This table has 30,000 to 35,000 distinct CDR3 sequences, around 4% appearing once. Sequenced material: CD4+ T cells from blood. These receptors originate from a woman aged 35 to 49 in good health.

This clonotype has ten or more counts. The chain links TRBV5-1 to TRBJ2-3; D unclear. The CDR3 contains 14 residues. The germline V and J ends were trimmed by 0 bases and 7 bases, with 12 bases remaining between them. The V gene's germline CDR1 is SGHRS and CDR2 YFSETQ. CDR3 DNA: TGCGCCAGCAGCTTGGAAGTCGCGCATAATACGCAGTATTTT. Amino acid sequence: CASSLEVAHNTQYF.

This clonotype was counted many times. This chain connects TRBV20-1 to TRBJ2-5; D is unclear. There are 12 residues in the CDR3. V was pared by 2 bases and J by 1 base, with 5 bases between. The V gene's germline CDR1 is DFQATT and CDR2 SNEGSKA (reference sequence). CDR3 sequence: CSARPSQETQYF. CDR3 nucleotides: TGCAGTGCTAGACCAAGCCAAGAGACCCAGTACTTC.

This clonotype was counted at least ten times. The J gene is TRBJ2-3, the V gene TRBV28; 9 bases are a match to TRBD2. The length of the CDR3 is 16 residues. Germline V gene lookup returns CDR1 MDHEN and CDR2 SYDVKM. The junction had 5 bases not matched to a gene; V was cut back by 4 bases and J by 0 bases. As DNA, the CDR3 is TGTGCCAGCAGTTCTAGCGGGACCTCTAGCACAGATACGCAGTATTTT. Residues: CASSSSGTSSTDTQYF.

This clonotype was found many times. The rearrangement links TRBV6-5 to TRBJ2-7; 8 bases agree with TRBD1. Germline V gene lookup returns CDR1 MNHEY and CDR2 SVGAGI. The CDR3 sequence is 13 residues long. Losses at the gene ends were 5 bases for V and 9 bases for J; bases not matched to a gene: 9. CDR3 DNA sequence: TGTGCCAGCAGTCGGGACAGGAGCGTATCGCAGTACTTC. Encoded protein: CASSRDRSVSQYF.

This clonotype showed up many times. J is TRBJ2-2 and V is TRBV10-3, with TRBD2 matching 7 bases. Trimming at V came to 4 bases and at J to 3 bases, leaving 8 bases not matched to a gene. The germline gives CDR1 ENHRY, CDR2 SYGVKD. There are 16 residues in the CDR3. CDR3 protein: CAISVGGSTYTGELFF. In nucleotides, the CDR3 is TGTGCCATCAGTGTGGGCGGGAGCACGTACACCGGGGAGCTGTTTTTT.

This clonotype was counted ten times or more. The chain recombines TRBV20-1 with TRBJ2-3, with D unresolved. The germline V and J ends were trimmed by 1 base and 4 bases, with 15 bases remaining between them. Per the germline V gene, CDR1 is DFQATT and CDR2 is SNEGSKA (reference sequence). The CDR3 loop spans 15 amino acids. Written as DNA, the CDR3 is TGCAGTGCTAGAGGAGGACCAGCCCGCGCAGATACGCAGTATTTT. Its translation: CSARGGPARADTQYF.

This clonotype was seen repeatedly, ten times or more. The rearrangement uses TRBV6-2 or TRBV6-3 and TRBJ1-5; D possibly corresponds to TRBD1 (5 bases). The germline CDR1 and CDR2 sequences are MNHEY and SVGEGT. V gave up 5 bases and J gave up 4 bases, with 24 bases separating them. CDR3 length: 18 amino acids. CDR3 DNA: TGTGCCAGCAGTCGACTAGATGCATGGGGCCACAGTAATCAGCCCCAGCATTTT. Encoded protein: CASSRLDAWGHSNQPQHF.

This clonotype was recorded at least ten times. The J gene is TRBJ1-5, the V gene TRBV7-2; D remains ambiguous. This CDR3 contains 14 residues. Germline CDR1 and CDR2: SGHTA and FQGNSA. Trimming took 1 base from V and 4 from J, leaving 8 bases between them. The CDR3 reads CASSLDSANQPQHF. The CDR3 DNA is TGTGCCAGCAGCTTAGACTCAGCAAATCAGCCCCAGCATTTT.

This clonotype came up many times. Relative to the germline gene, one junction end is altered; a read error may explain this. The chain employs TRBV10-3 and TRBJ2-3, with 11 bases aligning to TRBD1. This CDR3 is built from 11 residues. CDR1 is ENHRY and CDR2 is SYGVKD in the germline V gene. CDR3 in DNA: TGTGCCATCGGGGGGACAGGGGGTAACTTTTTT. Its protein is CAIGGTGGNFF.

This clonotype was seen repeatedly, ten times or more. The J gene is TRBJ2-3, the V gene TRBV30; unclear D gene. In germline, CDR1 is GTSNPN, CDR2 SVGIG (reference sequence). Trimming cost V 8 bases and J 5 bases, with 11 bases left between them. This CDR3 spans 11 amino acids. The DNA for the CDR3 is TGTGCCGGTATAGGTGGAGATACGCAGTATTTT. Protein product: CAGIGGDTQYF.

This clonotype was recorded at least ten times. This chain joins TRBV5-1 and TRBJ2-7; 10 nucleotides line up with TRBD1. CDR1 SGHRS and CDR2 YFSETQ come from the germline V gene. The trim removed 1 base at V and 2 bases at J, leaving 3 bases unmatched. This CDR3 comprises 15 residues. CDR3 nucleotide sequence: TGCGCCAGCAGCTTGACCGGGACAGGGGCCTACGAGCAGTACTTC. Protein sequence: CASSLTGTGAYEQYF.

This clonotype was observed many times. This chain connects TRBV7-2 to TRBJ2-5; 9 bases line up with TRBD2. The CDR3 totals 14 residues. Looked up from germline, CDR1 is SGHTA and CDR2 is FQGNSA. V shed 3 bases, J shed 5 bases, and the junction held 4 bases outside the gene matches. This CDR3 is CASSFRRGGETQYF. The CDR3 DNA reads as TGTGCCAGCAGCTTCCGGCGGGGGGGTGAGACCCAGTACTTC. Supplemented by reference TRBV7-2 and TRBJ2-5, the full variable domain reads GAGVSQSPSNKVTEKGKDVELRCDPISGHTALYWYRQSLGQGLEFLIYFQGNSAPDKSGLPSDRFSAERTGGSVSTLTIQRTQQEDSAVYLCASSFRRGGETQYFGPGTRLLVL.

Ten or more counts support this clonotype. One junction end disagrees with the germline gene, perhaps due to a read error. The chain couples TRBV27 to TRBJ2-5; the match to TRBD1 covers 9 bases. The germline CDR1 and CDR2 sequences are MNHEY and SMNVEV (reference sequence). The CDR3 is made up of 11 amino acids. The CDR3 loop is CATTGGRRHHF. CDR3 sequence (DNA): TGTGCCACCACAGGGGGCCGCCGCCACCACTTC.

In its sample, this clonotype was seen a few times. A single base separates this from a much larger clone, so it may be a read error. Given the absence of the conserved phenylalanine or tryptophan at the CDR3 end, a read error is likely. The rearrangement uses TRBV20-1 and TRBJ2-4, with TRBD2 identical over 7 bases. The V gene's germline CDR1 is DFQATT and CDR2 SNEGSKA (reference sequence). The CDR3 sequence is 14 residues long. The ends lost 6 bases at V and 0 bases at J; junction bases unmatched: 5. Here the CDR3 reads CSAGGDLAKNIQYC. The DNA of the CDR3 is TGCAGTGCGGGAGGGGACTTAGCCAAAAACATTCAGTACTGC.

This clonotype has at least ten counts. V and J are TRBV5-1 and TRBJ2-5; TRBD2 agrees at 8 bases. CDR1 and CDR2 (germline): SGHRS, YFSETQ. CDR3 length: 14 amino acids. Trimming at V came to 3 bases and at J to 2 bases, leaving 3 bases not matched to a gene. CDR3 nucleotide sequence: TGCGCCAGCAGCTCCAAGCGGGGGCAAGAGACCCAGTACTTC. Translation gives CASSSKRGQETQYF.

This clonotype was seen ten or more times. The V and J genes are TRBV7-3 and TRBJ2-1; 8 positions agree with TRBD1. Germline V gene data show CDR1 as SGHTA and CDR2 as FQGTGA. This CDR3 comprises 16 residues. The ends lost 1 base at V and 8 bases at J; junction bases unmatched: 10. CDR3 nucleotide sequence: TGTGCCAGCAGCTTAATGCCCGGACAGGGAAGGGATGAGCAGTTCTTC. It yields the protein CASSLMPGQGRDEQFF. The full variable domain, with the rest looked up from reference TRBV7-3 and TRBJ2-1, is GAGVSQTPSNKVTEKGKYVELRCDPISGHTALYWYRQSLGQGPEFLIYFQGTGAADDSGLPNDRFFAVRPEGSVSTLKIQRTERGDSAVYLCASSLMPGQGRDEQFFGPGTRLTVL.

This clonotype has ten or more counts. This rearrangement joins TRBV10-3 to TRBJ1-1, with a weak D call TRBD1 (5 bases). The CDR3 totals 14 residues. V lost 7 bases to trimming and J lost 7 bases, with 19 bases between them. Germline lookup yields CDR1 ENHRY and CDR2 SYGVKD. CDR3 nucleotide sequence: TGTGCCATCAACCATCAGGGCTCGAGGGGTGAAGCTTTCTTT. This encodes CAINHQGSRGEAFF.

The chain links TRBV24-1 to TRBJ1-5, with 8 bases identical to TRBD1. The trim removed 3 bases at V and 3 bases at J, leaving 18 bases unmatched. From germline, CDR1 is KGHDR and CDR2 SFDVKD. The CDR3 has 20 amino acids. This CDR3 is CATSDPPRSGTGPNNQPQHF. The DNA of the CDR3 is TGTGCCACCAGTGATCCACCACGATCCGGGACAGGACCGAACAATCAGCCCCAGCATTTT.

This clonotype was detected ten times or more. The rearrangement links TRBV10-3 to TRBJ2-6; 7 nucleotides match TRBD1. Germline V gene sequence: CDR1 ENHRY, CDR2 SYGVKD. V gave up 1 base and J gave up 0 bases; unmatched junction bases: 3. The CDR3 spans 17 residues. The CDR3 DNA follows: TGTGCCATCAGTGAGTATGGGACAGTCTCTGGGGCCAACGTCCTGACTTTC. Translating gives CAISEYGTVSGANVLTF.

The genes are TRBV9 and TRBJ2-3, with D uncertain. Trimming took off 4 bases at V and 6 bases at J, with 12 bases between the two ends. Germline CDR1 and CDR2: SGDLS and YYNGEE. The CDR3 is 13 amino acids. Written as DNA, the CDR3 is TGTGCCAGCAGCTCCCCTCCGCTGGATACGCAGTATTTT. Its protein product is CASSSPPLDTQYF.

This clonotype showed up many times. V is TRBV20-1 and J is TRBJ2-1; D possibly corresponds to TRBD2 (7 bases). The CDR3 consists of 15 residues. In germline, CDR1 is DFQATT, CDR2 SNEGSKA (reference sequence). The V end was cut by 6 bases, the J end by 2 bases, with 17 bases between. CDR3 sequence reads: CSAVPGGPAYNEQFF. CDR3 coding DNA: TGCAGTGCAGTGCCCGGGGGGCCAGCCTACAATGAGCAGTTCTTC.